Shown below are 29 T cell receptor beta chains from a single sample sequenced in a study of blood T cell repertoires in COVID-19. Only in-frame clones appear in the TCRdb table, and some are missing; sequencing was by immunoSEQ multiplex PCR. The sample has about 210,000 clones; 85% are singletons. The sequenced material came from peripheral blood. These receptors were collected from a woman aged 70-85 years with COVID-19, enrolled during active disease.

The chain uses TRBV4-1 and TRBJ2-7; D perhaps matches TRBD1 (6 bases). V lost 0 bases and J 1 base, leaving 10 bases between the germline ends. The CDR3 contains 15 residues. Germline V gene sequence: CDR1 MGHRA, CDR2 YSYEKL. CDR3: CASSQDAGVSYEQYF. CDR3 nucleotides: TGCGCCAGCAGCCAAGATGCAGGGGTATCCTACGAGCAGTACTTC.

The rearrangement joins TRBV9 to TRBJ2-1; possibly TRBD1 for D (6 bases). Trimming stripped 0 bases from V and 0 bases from J, with 10 bases between. The CDR3 totals 16 residues. Germline CDR1 reads SGDLS; CDR2 reads YYNGEE. This chain's CDR3 is CASSVGEGGSYNEQFF. The DNA for the CDR3 is TGTGCCAGCAGCGTAGGAGAAGGGGGCTCCTACAATGAGCAGTTCTTC. Full variable domain (outside the CDR3, taken from reference TRBV9 and TRBJ2-1): DSGVTQTPKHLITATGQRVTLRCSPRSGDLSVYWYQQSLDQGLQFLIQYYNGEERAKGNILERFSAQQFPDLHSELNLSSLELGDSALYFCASSVGEGGSYNEQFFGPGTRLTVL.

The chain employs TRBV28 and TRBJ2-7, with a possible D match to TRBD2 (6 bases). V gave up 2 bases and J gave up 2 bases, with 13 bases separating them. The length of the CDR3 is 15 residues. CDR1 MDHEN and CDR2 SYDVKM come from the germline V gene. The CDR3 DNA reads as TGTGCCAGCAGTTTACTGGGGACTGGGCCCTACGAGCAGTACTTC. This sequence encodes CASSLLGTGPYEQYF.

The chain combines TRBV6-5 with TRBJ1-4, with 8 positions matching TRBD1. V lost 7 bases to trimming and J lost 7 bases; unmatched junction nucleotides: 11. Germline lookup yields CDR1 MNHEY and CDR2 SVGAGI. This CDR3 has 15 amino acids. The CDR3 sequence is CASTDRGRRSEKLFF. CDR3 DNA sequence: TGTGCCAGCACAGACAGGGGACGGCGGTCTGAAAAACTGTTTTTT.

V gene TRBV7-2 combines with J gene TRBJ1-5; maybe TRBD1 (5 bases). The CDR3 extends over 14 amino acids. From germline, CDR1 is SGHTA and CDR2 FQGNSA. Between the trimmed V and J ends, which lost 3 bases and 5 bases, there was a span of 11 bases. The CDR3 bases are TGTGCCAGCAGCTTGGCCGGGGGGGATCAGCCCCAGCATTTT. Translated: CASSLAGGDQPQHF.

The chain has TRBV7-2 and TRBJ1-6; a weak D match, TRBD1 (6 bases). Germline V CDR1 and CDR2: SGHTA, FQGNSA. V lost 4 bases and J lost 5, with 12 bases in between. This CDR3 is 15 amino acids long. CDR3 in amino acids: CASSSRGGNNSPLHF. The DNA of the CDR3 is TGTGCCAGCAGCTCAAGGGGGGGGAATAATTCACCCCTCCACTTT.

The chain recombines TRBV7-2 with TRBJ1-3, with D perhaps matching TRBD1 (5 bases). Germline V CDR1 and CDR2: SGHTA, FQGNSA. Deletions cut 1 base from V and 9 bases from J, with 16 bases between. This CDR3 is 15 amino acids long. The chain's CDR3 is CASSLDRGIGGTIYF. As DNA, the CDR3 is TGTGCCAGCAGCTTAGATAGGGGTATTGGCGGCACCATATATTTT.

V and J are TRBV4-3 and TRBJ2-7; TRBD2 matches at 10 bases. V lost 0 bases, J lost 6 bases, and 8 bases stayed unmatched. Germline V lookup: CDR1 LGHNA, CDR2 YSLEER. The CDR3 consists of 16 residues. The CDR3 DNA sequence: TGCGCCAGCAGCCAAGATTCCCTAGCGGGAGCACGCGAGCAGTACTTC. Translating gives CASSQDSLAGAREQYF.

The rearrangement uses TRBV6-2 or TRBV6-3 and TRBJ1-2; no clear D. The CDR3 covers 12 residues. Trimming cost V 4 bases and J 5 bases, with 8 bases left between them. CDR1 and CDR2 (germline): MNHEY, SVGEGT. Here the CDR3 reads CASSFRFYGYTF. The CDR3 region has the DNA TGTGCCAGCAGTTTCCGGTTTTATGGCTACACCTTC.

CDR3 loop: CSVVLQGDGYTF. CDR3 nucleotide sequence: TGCAGCGTTGTCCTTCAGGGGGATGGCTACACCTTC. V is TRBV29-1 and J is TRBJ1-2, with TRBD1 matching over 7 bases. After removal of 4 bases from V and 6 bases from J, the junction contained 5 bases not matched to a gene. The CDR3 totals 12 residues. CDR1 SQVTM and CDR2 ANQGSEA come from the germline V gene.

The V call is TRBV7-2, the J call TRBJ1-2; the D is unclear. This CDR3 has 14 amino acids. Looked up from germline, CDR1 is SGHTA and CDR2 is FQGNSA. V lost 0 bases and J 2 bases, leaving 7 bases between the germline ends. DNA for the CDR3: TGTGCCAGCAGCTTAGCGGCAGTAAACTATGGCTACACCTTC. This gives the protein CASSLAAVNYGYTF.

The rearrangement links TRBV6-5 to TRBJ1-3; D is unclear. Trimming shortened V by 2 bases and J by 4 bases, and 12 bases separated the two germline ends. The CDR3 length is 15 residues. Germline-derived CDR1 and CDR2 are MNHEY and SVGAGI. This CDR3 reads CASSYGSEAGNTIYF. In nucleotides, the CDR3 is TGTGCCAGCAGTTACGGGTCTGAGGCGGGAAACACCATATATTTT.

The chain links TRBV5-1 to TRBJ1-2, with D possibly TRBD1 on 6 matching bases. Trimming pared 2 bases from V and 4 bases from J, leaving 21 bases between. Germline CDR1 is SGHRS and CDR2 is YFSETQ. There are 17 residues in the CDR3. This CDR3 is CASSLTTGSPAGYGYTF. The CDR3, as DNA: TGCGCCAGCAGCTTAACGACAGGCTCCCCGGCGGGCTATGGCTACACCTTC.

J is TRBJ1-3 and V is TRBV28; 7 positions agree with TRBD1. The CDR3 is 16 amino acids. CDR1 MDHEN and CDR2 SYDVKM come from the germline V gene. J lost 0 bases, V lost 4 bases, and 6 bases had no gene match. The CDR3, as DNA: TGTGCCAGCAGTTCAGGGGGTCCCTTCTCTGGAAACACCATATATTTT. Protein sequence: CASSSGGPFSGNTIYF. The full variable domain, completed using reference TRBV28 and TRBJ1-3, is DVKVTQSSRYLVKRTGEKVFLECVQDMDHENMFWYRQDPGLGLRLIYFSYDVKMKEKGDIPEGYSVSREKKERFSLILESASTNQTSMYLCASSSGGPFSGNTIYFGEGSWLTVV.

The rearrangement uses TRBV29-1 and TRBJ1-1, with 10 bases that match TRBD1. Germline lookup yields CDR1 SQVTM and CDR2 ANQGSEA. The CDR3 runs to 12 residues. V was clipped by 7 bases and J by 6 bases; unmatched bases: 5. CDR3 loop: CSAGTGVAEAFF. The CDR3, as DNA: TGCAGCGCCGGGACAGGGGTCGCTGAAGCTTTCTTT.

This rearrangement joins TRBV5-1 to TRBJ2-3, with 8 bases fitting TRBD2. CDR1 SGHRS and CDR2 YFSETQ come from the germline V gene. The trim removed 1 base at V and 0 bases at J, leaving 4 bases unmatched. This CDR3 contains 16 residues. CDR3 nucleotides: TGCGCCAGCAGCTTGAGGGTAGCGGGAAGCACAGATACGCAGTATTTT. It yields the protein CASSLRVAGSTDTQYF.

This chain links TRBV5-1 with TRBJ2-7; 8 nucleotides align to TRBD1. The germline V gene has CDR1 SGHRS and CDR2 YFSETQ. CDR3 size: 15 residues. The V gene end was trimmed by 0 bases and the J gene end by 4 bases; junction bases not matched to a gene: 6. CDR3 in amino acids: CASSLARQGFYEQYF. As DNA, the CDR3 is TGCGCCAGCAGCTTGGCGAGACAGGGGTTTTACGAGCAGTACTTC.

J is TRBJ2-6 and V is TRBV3-1 (or the pseudogene TRBV3-2); a weak D match, TRBD1 (6 bases). V gave up 4 bases and J gave up 0 bases, with 19 bases separating them. CDR1 and CDR2 (germline): LGHDT, YNNKEL (reference sequence). The CDR3 runs to 19 residues. The CDR3 DNA reads TGTGCCAGCAGCCTACCGACAGGATTCCAATACTCTGGGGCCAACGTCCTGACTTTC. This gives the protein CASSLPTGFQYSGANVLTF.

V gene TRBV7-2 combines with J gene TRBJ2-3; a possible D gene is TRBD2 (5 bases). With 6 bases removed from V and 1 base from J, the gap between germline ends came to 11 bases. CDR3 size: 14 residues. The germline gives CDR1 SGHTA, CDR2 FQGNSA. CDR3 residues: CASSPGLGTDTQYF. Here the CDR3 DNA reads TGTGCCAGCAGTCCTGGACTGGGCACAGATACGCAGTATTTT.

V gene TRBV3-1 (or the pseudogene TRBV3-2) combines with J gene TRBJ1-2; D not resolved. Trimming took off 2 bases at V and 4 bases at J, with 17 bases between the two ends. The germline V gene encodes CDR1 LGHDT and CDR2 YNNKEL (reference sequence). CDR3 length: 16 amino acids. CDR3 in amino acids: CASSQNALAGPYGYTF. CDR3 DNA: TGTGCCAGCAGCCAAAATGCCCTAGCGGGTCCCTATGGCTACACCTTC.

V gene TRBV3-1 (or the pseudogene TRBV3-2) combines with J gene TRBJ2-3; D not certain. This CDR3 spans 13 amino acids. V dropped 1 base and J dropped 4 bases, with 6 bases sitting between them. Germline CDR1 reads LGHDT; CDR2 reads YNNKEL (reference sequence). The CDR3 nucleotides read TGTGCCAGCAGCCAAGGTCGGTCAGATACGCAGTATTTT. Protein product: CASSQGRSDTQYF.

The chain recombines TRBV19 with TRBJ1-2, with 7 bases aligning to TRBD1. The CDR3 length is 15 residues. CDR1 LNHDA and CDR2 SQIVND come from the germline V gene (reference sequence). V dropped 5 bases and J dropped 4; count of bases not matched to a gene: 10. The CDR3 is CASSSNPGTVYGYTF. The CDR3 region has the DNA TGTGCCAGTAGTTCAAACCCCGGGACAGTCTATGGCTACACCTTC.

V is TRBV7-2 and J is TRBJ2-1; possible D gene TRBD1, 8 bases. Trimming took off 6 bases at V and 8 bases at J, with 17 bases between the two ends. CDR3 size: 14 residues. The germline V gene has CDR1 SGHTA and CDR2 FQGNSA. This CDR3 is CASSLTTGGDEQFF. The CDR3 DNA is TGTGCCAGCAGTTTGACCACAGGGGGGGATGAGCAGTTCTTC.

This chain connects TRBV6-5 to TRBJ2-2; D perhaps matches TRBD1 (5 bases). Trimming took off 8 bases at V and 3 bases at J, with 7 bases between the two ends. There are 12 residues in the CDR3. Germline values: CDR1 MNHEY, CDR2 SVGAGI. The CDR3, as DNA: TGTGCCAGCCTAGGGGACACCGGGGAGCTGTTTTTT. It codes for CASLGDTGELFF.

This clone was picked up one time. This chain connects TRBV5-1 to TRBJ2-1; D is possibly TRBD2 (5 bases). Trimming cost V 2 bases and J 3 bases, with 12 bases left between them. CDR1 is SGHRS and CDR2 is YFSETQ in the germline V gene. This CDR3 comprises 15 residues. CDR3 region: CASSFEGAVYNEQFF. CDR3 DNA sequence: TGCGCCAGCAGCTTTGAGGGAGCAGTCTACAATGAGCAGTTCTTC.

The chain has TRBV30 and TRBJ1-4; D is undetermined. With 0 bases removed from V and 7 bases from J, the gap between germline ends came to 12 bases. This CDR3 comprises 14 residues. Germline CDR1 reads GTSNPN; CDR2 reads SVGIG (reference sequence). The CDR3 coding sequence is TGTGCCTGGAGTGTAGAAACAGTTCCTGAAAAACTGTTTTTT. Translated: CAWSVETVPEKLFF.

The chain uses TRBV29-1 and TRBJ2-1; 11 bases fit TRBD1. Germline-derived CDR1 and CDR2 are SQVTM and ANQGSEA. The CDR3 has 14 residues. The V gene end was trimmed by 2 bases and the J gene end by 8 bases; junction bases not matched to a gene: 5. The CDR3 DNA is TGCAGCGTTGAACCGGGACAGGGGGGCGATGAGCAGTTCTTC. It is translated as CSVEPGQGGDEQFF.

The chain carries TRBV10-1 and TRBJ2-1; D remains ambiguous. Trimming removed 11 bases from V and 7 bases from J, with 6 bases in between. This CDR3 has 9 residues. Germline lookup yields CDR1 WNHNN and CDR2 SYGVQD (reference sequence). CDR3 region: CAERNEQFF. Written as DNA, the CDR3 is TGCGCCGAGAGGAATGAGCAGTTCTTC.

V and J are TRBV29-1 and TRBJ1-1, with 8 bases that match TRBD1. Germline CDR1 is SQVTM and CDR2 is ANQGSEA. The junction had 10 bases not matched to a gene; V was cut back by 8 bases and J by 2 bases. This CDR3 contains 14 residues. CDR3 loop: CSFRPTGGNTEAFF. The CDR3 region has the DNA TGCAGCTTCAGACCTACAGGGGGAAACACTGAAGCTTTCTTT.